This passage covers 12 T cell receptor beta chains from one sample sequenced in a study of a mutant IDH1 vaccine in newly diagnosed glioma (dated by TCRdb to about 2021). The library was generated by the immunoSEQ multiplex PCR assay. As stored in TCRdb, this immuneACCESS dataset retains in-frame rearrangements with V and J assigned. A fraction of the clones does not appear; measured against another copy, unresolved V genes explain less than half of the discrepancy, and the remainder lacks a known reason. The sample table holds 23,000 or so clones, of which around 79% were seen once. The ten most abundant clones make up 8% to 8.5% of the sample. Which antigens these TCRs recognize remains unknown. The meaning of the sample's time point label: week 11, during vaccination. Each vaccine dose was 300 ug of a 20-mer mutant IDH1 peptide in Montanide, given subcutaneously with topical imiquimod. The specimen comprised PBMCs, sampled from a glioma patient whose treatment included an IDH1 peptide vaccine. The receptor set was obtained from a man aged 40-49 years with glioma.

This clone was seen a few times. The chain uses TRBV5-1 and TRBJ1-1; 9 bases fit TRBD1. The CDR3 consists of 15 residues. J lost 5 bases, V lost 6 bases, and 11 bases had no gene match. Germline V gene data show CDR1 as SGHRS and CDR2 as YFSETQ. The CDR3, as DNA: TGCGCCAGCAACACAGGGGGCGCAGTTGATACTGAAGCTTTCTTT. Its translation is CASNTGGAVDTEAFF.

This rearrangement joins TRBV4-3 to TRBJ2-2; 7 nucleotides agree with TRBD2. Germline CDR1 LGHNA, CDR2 YSLEER. This CDR3 spans 16 amino acids. With 1 base clipped from V and 0 bases from J, the junction kept 2 bases outside the gene matches. DNA of the CDR3: TGCGCCAGCAGCCAAGCGGGAGGAGCGAACACCGGGGAGCTGTTTTTT. Protein product: CASSQAGGANTGELFF.

The chain uses TRBV2 and TRBJ2-7; 11 bases line up with TRBD1. Trimming cost V 7 bases and J 5 bases; bases outside gene matches: 4. Per germline, CDR1 SNHLY and CDR2 FYNNEI. The CDR3 covers 13 residues. In DNA, the CDR3 is TGTGCCAGCATCGGGACAGGGGGAAACGAGCAGTACTTC. Amino acid sequence: CASIGTGGNEQYF.

The rearrangement links TRBV6-5 to TRBJ1-1; D may be TRBD1 (5 bases). V lost 6 bases, J lost 1 base, and 15 bases lay in between. The CDR3 runs 15 residues. Germline V gene lookup returns CDR1 MNHEY and CDR2 SVGAGI. CDR3 sequence reads: CASSRRQFQNTEAFF. In DNA, the CDR3 is TGTGCCAGCAGCCGCAGACAGTTCCAGAACACTGAAGCTTTCTTT.

This clone was detected only a few times. V gene TRBV30 combines with J gene TRBJ2-1; TRBD2 aligns across 12 bases. V lost 5 bases and J lost 8; bases outside the gene matches: 7. This CDR3 contains 14 residues. Germline V gene sequence: CDR1 GTSNPN, CDR2 SVGIG (reference sequence). The CDR3 reads CAWSWTSGIDEQFF. In nucleotides, the CDR3 is TGTGCCTGGTCATGGACTAGCGGGATTGATGAGCAGTTCTTC.

The chain uses TRBV28 and TRBJ1-2; D is unclear. Germline V gene sequence: CDR1 MDHEN, CDR2 SYDVKM. Deletions cut 5 bases from V and 2 bases from J, with 3 bases between. CDR3 length: 11 residues. CDR3 in amino acids: CASSINYGYTF. CDR3 sequence (DNA): TGTGCCAGCAGTATCAACTATGGCTACACCTTC.

The sample holds a few counts of this clone. The chain employs TRBV2 and TRBJ2-7; D gene ambiguous. CDR1 SNHLY and CDR2 FYNNEI come from the germline V gene. V lost 7 bases to trimming and J lost 1 base, with 5 bases between them. The length of the CDR3 is 11 residues. The DNA for the CDR3 is TGTGCCAGCACCAATTCCTACGAGCAGTACTTC. Residues: CASTNSYEQYF.

CDR3 protein: CASSRSTENIQYF. Here the CDR3 DNA reads TGTGCCAGCAGTCGTTCGACAGAAAACATTCAGTACTTC. The gene calls are TRBV6-5 and TRBJ2-4; a possible D gene is TRBD1 (5 bases). CDR1 is MNHEY, CDR2 SVGAGI, per germline. V shed 5 bases and J shed 5 bases, with 10 bases lying between them. The CDR3 runs 13 residues.

The CDR3 spells CASSGTVSGSSYEQYF. The CDR3 nucleotides read TGCGCCAGCAGCGGTACCGTTAGCGGGAGCTCCTACGAGCAGTACTTC. The rearrangement uses TRBV4-1 and TRBJ2-7; TRBD2 agrees at 9 bases. The germline V gene encodes CDR1 MGHRA and CDR2 YSYEKL. Trimming cost V 5 bases and J 0 bases; bases outside gene matches: 8. The CDR3 length is 16 residues.

The chain carries TRBV30 and TRBJ1-4; D gene ambiguous. Trimming pared 0 bases from V and 6 bases from J, leaving 11 bases between. Per the germline V gene, CDR1 is GTSNPN and CDR2 is SVGIG (reference sequence). This CDR3 has 14 amino acids. The CDR3 reads CAWSVNDRDEKLFF. The CDR3, as DNA: TGTGCCTGGAGTGTGAATGATCGAGATGAAAAACTGTTTTTT.

The CDR3 protein is CASSLPGTPTYEQYF. In nucleotides, the CDR3 is TGTGCCAGCAGCTTGCCCGGGACCCCTACCTACGAGCAGTACTTC. The V call is TRBV5-4, the J call TRBJ2-7; D is perhaps TRBD1 or TRBD2 (5 bases each). CDR3 length: 15 residues. Trimming cost V 1 base and J 2 bases, with 13 bases left between them. Germline lookup yields CDR1 SGHNT and CDR2 YYREEE (reference sequence).

CDR3 DNA: TGTGCCAGCAGTTTGGTGACCCATGGGCAGTTCTTC. Translation gives CASSLVTHGQFF. The chain employs TRBV28 and TRBJ2-1; unclear D gene. Germline V gene data show CDR1 as MDHEN and CDR2 as SYDVKM. This CDR3 comprises 12 residues. V lost 3 bases and J lost 12, with 12 bases in between.